What follows is one T cell receptor beta chain and its context. This entry belongs to a study of blood T cell repertoires in COVID-19. About the research overall: Both acute and convalescent COVID-19 samples were obtained from the United States, Italy and Spain. From T cells, B-cell-depleted T cells, or PBMCs came the material, which was cDNA or gDNA.

Source study methods: Nucleated cell counts were estimated from reference gene primer amplification. Sequenced by immunoSEQ multiplex PCR; TCRdb stores in-frame clones only, minus some. The DNA gave D and trimming, while V, J and clone size come from that table. This table holds about 290,000 clones, 80% to 90% found once. Deletions cut 6 bases from V and 4 bases from J, with 10 bases between. Germline loops: CDR1 MNHEY, CDR2 SVGAGI. CDR3 length: 13 amino acids. The receptor comes from a middle-aged man with acute or convalescent COVID-19. This rearrangement joins TRBV6-5 to TRBJ2-1; tentatively, D is TRBD1 (6 bases). Sequencing was carried out using peripheral blood. The CDR3 sequence: CASRAGQYNEQFF. CDR3 nucleotides: TGTGCCAGCAGAGCCGGACAGTACAATGAGCAGTTCTTC.